The rows below give T cell receptor beta chains drawn from one sample of a study of blood T cell repertoires in COVID-19. TCRdb's copy holds only in-frame clones and misses some; the assay was immunoSEQ multiplex PCR. The data hold fewer than 200,000 clones, with around 86% observed a single time. What was sequenced was peripheral blood. All receptors come from a woman older than 75 with COVID-19, enrolled during active disease. CDR3s include the opening cysteine and the closing phenylalanine or tryptophan. Each record gives: clone size, J gene, V gene, D gene, CDR3 protein, CDR3 DNA. A D gene is named only where the DNA matches it firmly. A clone size is listed for some rows: how often the clone was seen (once, few, many), or a class if it is expanded.

clone size: -; J gene: TRBJ2-1; V gene: TRBV4-3; D gene: TRBD2; CDR3 protein: CASSLRLAGGPNEQFF; CDR3 DNA: TGCGCCAGCAGCCTTCGACTAGCGGGAGGGCCTAATGAGCAGTTCTTC
clone size: -; J gene: TRBJ1-1; V gene: TRBV19; D gene: -; CDR3 protein: CASSIVPGSNTEAFF; CDR3 DNA: TGTGCCAGTAGTATAGTTCCCGGGTCTAACACTGAAGCTTTCTTT
clone size: once; J gene: TRBJ2-1; V gene: TRBV5-1; D gene: TRBD2; CDR3 protein: CASSLSSGSSYNEQFF; CDR3 DNA: TGCGCCAGCAGTCTCTCTAGCGGGAGCTCCTACAATGAGCAGTTCTTC
clone size: -; J gene: TRBJ2-2; V gene: TRBV4-1; D gene: TRBD1; CDR3 protein: CAIGDSNTGELFF; CDR3 DNA: TGCGCCATCGGGGACAGCAACACCGGGGAGCTGTTTTTT
clone size: -; J gene: TRBJ2-5; V gene: TRBV6-6; D gene: TRBD2; CDR3 protein: CASSQVAGGGETQYF; CDR3 DNA: TGTGCCAGCAGTCAGGTAGCGGGAGGAGGGGAGACCCAGTACTTC
clone size: -; J gene: TRBJ2-1; V gene: TRBV9; D gene: TRBD2; CDR3 protein: CASSVGGGSSYNEQFF; CDR3 DNA: TGTGCCAGCAGCGTAGGCGGCGGGAGCTCCTACAATGAGCAGTTCTTC
clone size: once; J gene: TRBJ2-1; V gene: TRBV5-4; D gene: TRBD1; CDR3 protein: CASSLGQGYDNEQFF; CDR3 DNA: TGTGCCAGCAGCCTCGGACAGGGGTACGACAATGAGCAGTTCTTC
clone size: -; J gene: TRBJ2-2; V gene: TRBV7-2; D gene: -; CDR3 protein: CASSLVAGGFGELFF; CDR3 DNA: TGTGCCAGCAGCTTAGTCGCGGGCGGGTTCGGGGAGCTGTTTTTT
clone size: many; J gene: TRBJ2-5; V gene: TRBV7-6; D gene: TRBD1; CDR3 protein: CASSPIQGLGETQYF; CDR3 DNA: TGTGCCAGCAGCCCCATACAGGGGCTAGGGGAGACCCAGTACTTC
clone size: -; J gene: TRBJ2-1; V gene: TRBV3-1/TRBV3-2; D gene: -; CDR3 protein: CASSQEGQRVYNEQFF; CDR3 DNA: TGTGCCAGCAGCCAAGAGGGACAGCGGGTCTACAATGAGCAGTTCTTC
clone size: -; J gene: TRBJ1-5; V gene: TRBV28; D gene: -; CDR3 protein: CASRSPWTDRPNQPQHF; CDR3 DNA: TGTGCCAGCAGGTCCCCGTGGACAGACCGACCTAATCAGCCCCAGCATTTT
clone size: -; J gene: TRBJ2-1; V gene: TRBV28; D gene: -; CDR3 protein: CASSFISHEQFF; CDR3 DNA: TGTGCCAGCAGTTTTATTAGCCATGAGCAGTTCTTC
clone size: -; J gene: TRBJ1-4; V gene: TRBV2; D gene: -; CDR3 protein: CASSEAGRYEKLFF; CDR3 DNA: TGTGCCAGCAGTGAAGCGGGGAGATATGAAAAACTGTTTTTT
clone size: -; J gene: TRBJ2-7; V gene: TRBV5-4; D gene: -; CDR3 protein: CASSLQGAYEQYF; CDR3 DNA: TGTGCCAGCAGCTTGCAGGGCGCCTACGAGCAGTACTTC
clone size: -; J gene: TRBJ2-7; V gene: TRBV4-3; D gene: -; CDR3 protein: CASSQDRAGEQYF; CDR3 DNA: TGCGCCAGCAGCCAAGACAGGGCAGGCGAGCAGTACTTC
clone size: -; J gene: TRBJ2-1; V gene: TRBV5-4; D gene: -; CDR3 protein: CASSPGEAGEQFF; CDR3 DNA: TGTGCCAGCAGCCCGGGAGAGGCGGGTGAGCAGTTCTTC
clone size: -; J gene: TRBJ1-3; V gene: TRBV4-1; D gene: TRBD1; CDR3 protein: CASRPQGGFRNTIYF; CDR3 DNA: TGCGCCAGCAGGCCACAGGGGGGTTTCAGAAACACCATATATTTT
clone size: -; J gene: TRBJ1-2; V gene: TRBV6-5; D gene: -; CDR3 protein: CASLLGDPDGYTF; CDR3 DNA: TGTGCCAGCCTTTTAGGAGACCCCGATGGCTACACCTTC
clone size: -; J gene: TRBJ2-7; V gene: TRBV6-2/TRBV6-3; D gene: TRBD1; CDR3 protein: CASSYPGTGKNREQYF; CDR3 DNA: TGTGCCAGCAGTTACCCCGGGACAGGGAAAAATCGCGAGCAGTACTTC
clone size: -; J gene: TRBJ2-7; V gene: TRBV12-3/TRBV12-4; D gene: -; CDR3 protein: CASRLLGVTEQYF; CDR3 DNA: TGTGCCAGCAGGCTATTAGGAGTTACCGAGCAGTACTTC
clone size: -; J gene: TRBJ1-2; V gene: TRBV18; D gene: TRBD1; CDR3 protein: CASSPQSGQTYGYTF; CDR3 DNA: TGTGCCAGCTCACCACAGTCGGGACAGACCTATGGCTACACCTTC
clone size: many; J gene: TRBJ1-5; V gene: TRBV21-1; D gene: -; CDR3 protein: CASSKPGQASNQPQHF; CDR3 DNA: TGTGCCAGCAGCAAACCCGGACAGGCTAGCAATCAGCCCCAGCATTTT
clone size: -; J gene: TRBJ1-2; V gene: TRBV5-6; D gene: -; CDR3 protein: CASSFWGGDSTNYGYTF; CDR3 DNA: TGTGCCAGCAGCTTTTGGGGGGGTGACAGTACTAACTATGGCTACACCTTC
clone size: -; J gene: TRBJ1-6; V gene: TRBV14; D gene: -; CDR3 protein: CASSQRGRNSPLHF; CDR3 DNA: TGTGCCAGCAGCCAGAGAGGGCGTAATTCACCCCTCCACTTT
clone size: -; J gene: TRBJ2-1; V gene: TRBV5-4; D gene: -; CDR3 protein: CASSQLLARNEQFF; CDR3 DNA: TGTGCCAGCAGCCAGCTCCTAGCTCGCAATGAGCAGTTCTTC
clone size: -; J gene: TRBJ2-1; V gene: TRBV29-1; D gene: -; CDR3 protein: CSVGPRAPYNEQFF; CDR3 DNA: TGCAGCGTTGGGCCCAGGGCCCCCTACAATGAGCAGTTCTTC
clone size: -; J gene: TRBJ1-2; V gene: TRBV5-6; D gene: -; CDR3 protein: CASRTPREGSYGYTF; CDR3 DNA: TGTGCCAGCAGGACTCCGAGGGAAGGGTCCTATGGCTACACCTTC
clone size: -; J gene: TRBJ2-2; V gene: TRBV9; D gene: TRBD2; CDR3 protein: CASTRGRASGELFF; CDR3 DNA: TGTGCCAGCACCCGAGGGAGGGCTTCTGGGGAGCTGTTTTTT
clone size: -; J gene: TRBJ2-6; V gene: TRBV6-1; D gene: -; CDR3 protein: CASSEGRAGRLTGANVLTF; CDR3 DNA: TGTGCCAGCAGTGAAGGTAGGGCAGGTCGACTAACTGGGGCCAACGTCCTGACTTTC
clone size: -; J gene: TRBJ1-3; V gene: TRBV7-2; D gene: -; CDR3 protein: CASSQGGVSGNTIYF; CDR3 DNA: TGTGCCAGCAGCCAAGGTGGAGTCTCTGGAAACACCATATATTTT
clone size: -; J gene: TRBJ1-5; V gene: TRBV19; D gene: -; CDR3 protein: CASNSYNQPQHF; CDR3 DNA: TGTGCCAGTAATTCGTACAATCAGCCCCAGCATTTT
clone size: few; J gene: TRBJ2-3; V gene: TRBV24-1; D gene: -; CDR3 protein: CATSSGNGDTQYF; CDR3 DNA: TGTGCCACCAGCTCAGGGAACGGGGATACGCAGTATTTT
clone size: -; J gene: TRBJ1-6; V gene: TRBV7-2; D gene: -; CDR3 protein: CASSLGGLNSPLHF; CDR3 DNA: TGTGCCAGCAGCTTAGGAGGCTTAAATTCACCCCTCCACTTT
clone size: -; J gene: TRBJ2-1; V gene: TRBV3-1/TRBV3-2; D gene: -; CDR3 protein: CASSRALLNEQFF; CDR3 DNA: TGTGCCAGCAGCCGAGCACTTTTAAATGAGCAGTTCTTC
clone size: -; J gene: TRBJ2-7; V gene: TRBV7-2; D gene: TRBD2; CDR3 protein: CASSLVVLARSYEQYF; CDR3 DNA: TGTGCCAGCAGCTTAGTAGTACTAGCGCGGTCCTACGAGCAGTACTTC
clone size: -; J gene: TRBJ2-7; V gene: TRBV11-2; D gene: -; CDR3 protein: CASSLERMSSYEQYF; CDR3 DNA: TGTGCCAGCAGCTTAGAACGCATGAGCTCCTACGAGCAGTACTTC
clone size: once; J gene: TRBJ1-1; V gene: TRBV9; D gene: -; CDR3 protein: CASSPHVAGGGEAFF; CDR3 DNA: TGTGCCAGCAGCCCCCACGTGGCGGGCGGTGGTGAAGCTTTCTTT
clone size: -; J gene: TRBJ1-4; V gene: TRBV5-8; D gene: -; CDR3 protein: CASRALGLNEKLFF; CDR3 DNA: TGTGCCAGCAGAGCCCTGGGACTTAATGAAAAACTGTTTTTT
clone size: -; J gene: TRBJ2-1; V gene: TRBV5-1; D gene: -; CDR3 protein: CASSLVAGSNEQFF; CDR3 DNA: TGCGCCAGCAGCTTGGTGGCGGGATCCAATGAGCAGTTCTTC
clone size: -; J gene: TRBJ2-6; V gene: TRBV10-1; D gene: -; CDR3 protein: CASSDESESGTGANVLTF; CDR3 DNA: TGCGCCAGCAGTGATGAGTCTGAATCGGGGACTGGGGCCAACGTCCTGACTTTC
clone size: -; J gene: TRBJ1-6; V gene: TRBV2; D gene: TRBD1; CDR3 protein: CASSLGRGDSSYNSPLHF; CDR3 DNA: TGTGCCAGCAGCCTGGGACGCGGGGACAGCTCCTATAATTCACCCCTCCACTTT
clone size: -; J gene: TRBJ2-7; V gene: TRBV7-9; D gene: -; CDR3 protein: CASSSSGGPKSYEQYF; CDR3 DNA: TGTGCCAGCAGCTCGTCCGGGGGGCCAAAGTCCTACGAGCAGTACTTC
clone size: -; J gene: TRBJ1-1; V gene: TRBV10-3; D gene: TRBD1; CDR3 protein: CAIRKTGRYTEAFF; CDR3 DNA: TGTGCCATCAGGAAGACAGGGAGATACACTGAAGCTTTCTTT
clone size: -; J gene: TRBJ2-7; V gene: TRBV6-5; D gene: TRBD2; CDR3 protein: CASTSTSGRAYEQYF; CDR3 DNA: TGTGCCAGCACTTCCACTAGCGGGAGGGCCTACGAGCAGTACTTC